The 24 T cell receptor beta chains reported below all come from one sample, sequenced in a study of T cell changes during pregnancy in multiple sclerosis. Using immunoSEQ multiplex PCR, the repertoire was profiled, and TCRdb retains in-frame clones only, with some absent. Among about 110,000 clones listed, roughly nine tenths were seen once. The starting material was peripheral blood, obtained after pregnancy. The receptors derive from a female donor with multiple sclerosis, enrolled in a pregnancy study.

The chain combines TRBV4-1 with TRBJ2-1; D might be TRBD1 (5 bases). V lost 1 base and J lost 12, with 10 bases in between. The CDR3 totals 12 residues. Germline V gene data show CDR1 as MGHRA and CDR2 as YSYEKL. The CDR3 loop reads CASSQVQGRQFF. The CDR3 bases are TGCGCCAGCAGCCAAGTTCAGGGTCGGCAGTTCTTC.

The V and J genes are TRBV4-1 and TRBJ1-1; 7 positions match TRBD1. J was trimmed by 4 bases and V by 3 bases; bases with no gene match: 8. This CDR3 comprises 15 residues. Germline CDR1 is MGHRA and CDR2 is YSYEKL. The CDR3 spells CASSQSGQTLTEAFF. For the CDR3, the DNA is TGCGCCAGCAGCCAGTCGGGACAGACCCTCACTGAAGCTTTCTTT.

The CDR3 DNA is TGTGCCAGCAGCCAAGATCTCAGGGGTCCGGGCTACACCTTC. Translation: CASSQDLRGPGYTF. The chain carries TRBV14 and TRBJ1-2, with D perhaps matching TRBD1 (6 bases). Germline lookup yields CDR1 SGHDN and CDR2 FVKESK. This CDR3 is built from 14 residues. The V end was cut by 0 bases, the J end by 8 bases, with 13 bases between. The variable domain in full, completed from reference TRBV14 and TRBJ1-2, reads EAGVTQFPSHSVIEKGQTVTLRCDPISGHDNLYWYRRVMGKEIKFLLHFVKESKQDESGMPNNRFLAERTGGTYSTLKVQPAELEDSGVYFCASSQDLRGPGYTFGSGTRLTVV.

The chain carries TRBV12-2 and TRBJ2-1; the table's D call TRBD2 went unverified against the DNA. TRBV12-2 is a known pseudogene. The CDR3 loop spans 14 amino acids. DNA of the CDR3: TGTGCAAGTCGGAACAACCTAGCGGGACTTGAGCAGTTCTTC. Amino acids: CASRNNLAGLEQFF.

The gene calls are TRBV7-9 and TRBJ2-5; 10 bases fit TRBD2. Germline V gives CDR1 SEHNR, CDR2 FQNEAQ (reference sequence). This CDR3 spans 18 amino acids. The V segment lost 4 bases and the J segment 0 bases; nucleotides outside the gene matches: 11. The CDR3 here is CASSSKAGGPTDQETQYF. The CDR3 bases are TGTGCCAGCAGCTCAAAAGCGGGGGGGCCGACGGACCAAGAGACCCAGTACTTC.

The rearrangement links TRBV5-4 to TRBJ2-1; maybe TRBD1 (5 bases). The CDR3 loop spans 16 amino acids. Deletions cut 4 bases from V and 9 bases from J, with 23 bases between. Germline-derived CDR1 and CDR2 are SGHNT and YYREEE (reference sequence). The CDR3: CASSPRVRRGDPEQFF. The CDR3 nucleotides read TGTGCCAGCAGCCCCAGGGTTAGGAGAGGTGACCCTGAGCAGTTCTTC.

The rearrangement uses TRBV5-1 and TRBJ1-1; the match to TRBD1 covers 7 bases. CDR1 is SGHRS and CDR2 is YFSETQ in the germline V gene. Germline trimming cut 4 bases from V and 8 bases from J; bases unmatched to any gene: 8. CDR3 size: 13 residues. CDR3 bases: TGCGCCAGCAGCCCTGACAGGGTTGCAGAAGCTTTCTTT. Translation: CASSPDRVAEAFF. Looking up the rest from reference TRBV5-1 and TRBJ1-1 gives the full variable domain: KAGVTQTPRYLIKTRGQQVTLSCSPISGHRSVSWYQQTPGQGLQFLFEYFSETQRNKGNFPGRFSGRQFSNSRSEMNVSTLELGDSALYLCASSPDRVAEAFFGQGTRLTVV.

This chain uses TRBV27 with TRBJ2-4; no definite D call. The V end was cut by 2 bases, the J end by 6 bases, with 8 bases between. CDR1 is MNHEY and CDR2 is SMNVEV in the germline V gene (reference sequence). This CDR3 is 13 amino acids long. This chain's CDR3 is CASSLMSRNIQYF. The DNA for the CDR3 is TGTGCCAGCAGTTTAATGTCCAGAAACATTCAGTACTTC.

V and J are TRBV28 and TRBJ1-2; unclear D gene. Germline V gives CDR1 MDHEN, CDR2 SYDVKM. Trimming took off 5 bases at V and 5 bases at J, with 6 bases between the two ends. The CDR3 covers 11 residues. The CDR3 DNA is TGTGCCAGCAGTCCTTCGTATGGCTACACCTTC. Its protein is CASSPSYGYTF.

The chain has TRBV19 and TRBJ1-2, with D maybe TRBD1 (6 bases). The CDR3 runs 16 residues. CDR1 LNHDA and CDR2 SQIVND come from the germline V gene (reference sequence). Trimming took off 7 bases at V and 0 bases at J, with 18 bases between the two ends. CDR3 amino acids: CASKPISGVSNYGYTF. CDR3 DNA sequence: TGTGCCAGTAAACCCATCTCAGGGGTTTCTAACTATGGCTACACCTTC.

This chain connects TRBV7-9 to TRBJ2-2; D not resolved. This CDR3 contains 15 residues. Trimming removed 1 base from V and 4 bases from J, with 10 bases in between. CDR1 is SEHNR and CDR2 is FQNEAQ in the germline V gene (reference sequence). CDR3 DNA: TGTGCCAGCAGCTTAGATGGAGTAAGCACCGGGGAGCTGTTTTTT. Encoded protein: CASSLDGVSTGELFF.

This chain connects TRBV2 to TRBJ2-2, with 8 bases lining up with TRBD1. Germline V gene sequence: CDR1 SNHLY, CDR2 FYNNEI. J was trimmed by 1 base and V by 6 bases; bases with no gene match: 4. CDR3 length: 15 amino acids. The CDR3 DNA follows: TGTGCCAGCAGCCTCGGACAGGGGAACACCGGGGAGCTGTTTTTT. It encodes CASSLGQGNTGELFF.

This chain connects TRBV13 to TRBJ2-5, with TRBD2 matching 10 bases. The germline CDR1 and CDR2 sequences are PRHDT and FYEKMQ (reference sequence). Losses at the gene ends were 0 bases for V and 3 bases for J; bases not matched to a gene: 7. CDR3 size: 17 residues. The CDR3 loop reads CASSLGRTSGRKETQYF. The CDR3 DNA is TGTGCCAGCAGCTTAGGGAGGACTAGCGGTAGGAAAGAGACCCAGTACTTC.

This chain links TRBV5-6 with TRBJ1-5; 7 nucleotides match TRBD1. The V segment lost 0 bases and the J segment 7 bases; nucleotides outside the gene matches: 10. The CDR3 covers 16 residues. CDR1 and CDR2 (germline): SGHDT, YYEEEE. The CDR3 loop reads CASSLGQGNWGQPQHF. The CDR3 DNA is TGTGCCAGCAGCTTGGGACAGGGTAATTGGGGGCAGCCCCAGCATTTT.

The chain links TRBV4-1 to TRBJ2-6; the match to TRBD1 covers 7 bases. V lost 1 base and J lost 0; bases outside the gene matches: 9. Germline lookup yields CDR1 MGHRA and CDR2 YSYEKL. The CDR3 is 19 residues long. CDR3 in DNA: TGCGCCAGCAGCCAAGGGCCCGGACAGGTCAACTCTGGGGCCAACGTCCTGACTTTC. It yields the protein CASSQGPGQVNSGANVLTF.

The V gene is TRBV9, the J gene TRBJ1-1; TRBD1 agrees at 9 bases. The CDR3 length is 13 residues. Germline CDR1 SGDLS, CDR2 YYNGEE. The junction had 2 bases not matched to a gene; V was cut back by 0 bases and J by 8 bases. CDR3 DNA: TGTGCCAGCAGCGTAGCAGACAGGGGGGAAGCTTTCTTT. Amino acid sequence: CASSVADRGEAFF.

This sequence joins TRBV29-1 and TRBJ2-2, with D possibly being TRBD2 (5 bases). This CDR3 spans 14 amino acids. The germline V gene has CDR1 SQVTM and CDR2 ANQGSEA. The germline V and J ends were trimmed by 0 bases and 5 bases, with 10 bases remaining between them. The CDR3 DNA reads TGCAGCGTTGAAGAGGGTACGGGAACCGGGGAGCTGTTTTTT. Translating it yields CSVEEGTGTGELFF.

This chain uses TRBV5-5 with TRBJ1-1; TRBD1 is a possible D gene (5 bases). The V and J ends lost 1 base and 4 bases respectively, with 14 bases between them. The CDR3 sequence is 15 residues long. Germline assignment: CDR1 SGHKS and CDR2 YYEKEE (reference sequence). The DNA for the CDR3 is TGTGCCAGCAGCTTGAGGTTGGGGCTTGTCACTGAAGCTTTCTTT. This codes for CASSLRLGLVTEAFF.

The chain combines TRBV9 with TRBJ2-5, with 11 bases identical to TRBD2. CDR3 length: 15 amino acids. J gave up 5 bases and V 2 bases, and 5 bases lay outside the gene matches. CDR1 is SGDLS and CDR2 is YYNGEE in the germline V gene. CDR3 in DNA: TGTGCCAGCAGCGTTAGCGGGGGGGGGCGTGAGACCCAGTACTTC. It encodes CASSVSGGGRETQYF.

This clone was detected only once. The chain links TRBV18 to TRBJ1-2, with D hard to call. The V gene lost 5 bases and the J gene lost 4 bases, with 11 bases spanning the gap. This CDR3 comprises 13 residues. Germline loops: CDR1 KGHSH, CDR2 LQKENI. The CDR3: CASSEQPFYGYTF. The DNA of the CDR3 is TGTGCCAGCTCAGAACAGCCATTCTATGGCTACACCTTC.

This chain connects TRBV7-9 to TRBJ2-1; 10 nucleotides align to TRBD2. V lost 1 base to trimming and J lost 5 bases; unmatched junction nucleotides: 5. This CDR3 region has 16 residues. In germline, CDR1 is SEHNR, CDR2 FQNEAQ (reference sequence). CDR3 residues: CASSLGSGLADNEQFF. The CDR3 nucleotides are TGTGCCAGCAGCTTAGGGTCAGGACTAGCGGACAATGAGCAGTTCTTC.

The chain joins TRBV11-2 to TRBJ1-2, with TRBD1 identical over 9 bases. Germline V gene sequence: CDR1 SGHAT, CDR2 FQNNGV. The CDR3 length is 15 residues. With 4 bases clipped from V and 7 bases from J, the junction kept 10 bases outside the gene matches. The CDR3 nucleotides are TGTGCCAGCAGCTCGCCCCGGGACAGGGTTTTTGGCTACACCTTC. Its translation: CASSSPRDRVFGYTF.

This clone was seen only once. V usage is TRBV10-3 and J usage is TRBJ2-5; D might be TRBD2 (5 bases). CDR1 is ENHRY and CDR2 is SYGVKD in the germline V gene. V dropped 2 bases and J dropped 3 bases, with 13 bases sitting between them. The CDR3 is made up of 15 amino acids. CDR3: CAISEGLGIKETQYF. The CDR3 nucleotides read TGTGCCATCAGTGAGGGACTGGGAATAAAAGAGACCCAGTACTTC.

The V gene is TRBV27, the J gene TRBJ2-3, with TRBD1 identical over 10 bases. CDR3 length: 13 residues. V shed 4 bases and J 7 bases; nucleotides not matched to a gene: 2. The germline CDR1 and CDR2 sequences are MNHEY and SMNVEV (reference sequence). The CDR3: CASSWDRGNTQYF. The CDR3 bases are TGTGCCAGCAGTTGGGACAGGGGAAATACGCAGTATTTT.